This note documents a single T cell receptor beta chain sequence. The data derive from a study of blood T cell repertoires in COVID-19. About the study: Samples came from the United States, Italy and Spain, spanning acute and convalescent COVID-19. Sources were T cells, B-cell-depleted T cells, or PBMCs; the material itself was cDNA or gDNA.

CDR3 size: 18 residues. The ends were cut back, 4 bases at V and 2 bases at J, with 26 bases in the middle. Germline CDR1 reads GTSNPN; CDR2 reads SVGIG (reference sequence). Produced via immunoSEQ multiplex PCR; TCRdb's table is partial and in-frame only. The sample shows more than 100,000 clones, over 80% of them seen only once. Sample: peripheral blood. The sequence was obtained from a woman aged 70 to 79 with acute or convalescent COVID-19. The chain links TRBV30 to TRBJ1-2, with D uncertain. The CDR3 bases are TGTGCCTGGAAATGGGGAAACTCGAGACTAAGAAACAACTATGGCTACACCTTC. Translated, it gives CAWKWGNSRLRNNYGYTF.